This entry features one T cell receptor (beta chain) sequence. What it binds is unknown. This specimen belongs to a study of shared clonotypes between healthy human individuals. Germline V gene lookup returns CDR1 SGHTA and CDR2 FQGNSA. V lost 4 bases and J 2 bases, leaving 15 bases between the germline ends. This CDR3 spans 15 amino acids. CD45RO-negative cells were positively selected for CCR7, leaving out terminally differentiated effector memory CD45RA+ cells. Study-wide points: On the whole, naive subsets had larger estimated richness than memory subsets had.

Assay execution proceeded at the deep level. It was across several immunoSEQ plates that each subset's genomic DNA was evenly split. Authors' analysis steps: Because ImmunoSEQ provided only junction sequences with no quality scores, the filtering differed. Sequencing was performed with immunoSEQ multiplex PCR; in TCRdb, only in-frame clones are kept and a portion is missing. That table is the source of V, J and clone size, and D and trimming were worked out from the DNA. The sample comprises around 700,000 clones, about 90% of which are singletons, and about a quarter rests with the top ten. The sequencing input was naive CD8+ T cells sorted from blood. The rearrangement uses TRBV7-2 and TRBJ2-7; D is possibly TRBD1 or TRBD2 (5 bases each). This receptor was taken from a man between 25 and 39 years old in good health. The CDR3 DNA follows: TGTGCCAGCAGCTACCGGGACCTATTTACCTACGAGCAGTACTTC. Its translation is CASSYRDLFTYEQYF.